This T cell receptor beta chain was identified in a study of metastatic and nonmetastatic thyroid tumors. As for the study in general: Peripheral blood and tumor or nodule samples from malignant and benign thyroid patients were compared. Study-wide results and limits: TCR beta diversity was reportedly significantly higher in malignant thyroid tumors than benign nodules, in blood and tumor.

In the original workflow: A distant-metastasis classifier for papillary thyroid cancer was built using CDR3 differences across clinicopathological groups. TCRdb re-processed the PCR reads through MiXCR. These V and J calls originate from TCRdb's pipeline instead of the authors' own analysis. The data show fewer than 13,000 clones, approximately 24% seen once. CDR3 length: 15 amino acids. Between the trimmed V and J ends, which lost 6 bases and 3 bases, there was a span of 14 bases. Germline CDR1 is MDHEN and CDR2 is SYDVKM. No patient had received any treatment before thyroid surgery. The sample holds a few counts of this clone. Its antigen is unidentified.

The TCR originated in a female donor with papillary thyroid cancer or a benign thyroid nodule (not recorded which). Some clones in this sample may be carry-over from other donors' samples. The chain combines TRBV28 with TRBJ2-2; maybe TRBD1 (5 bases). Specimen: tumor tissue. Here the CDR3 DNA reads TGTGCCAGCAGCACACAAGCAGGGTACACCGGGGAGCTGTTTTTT. Translated: CASSTQAGYTGELFF.